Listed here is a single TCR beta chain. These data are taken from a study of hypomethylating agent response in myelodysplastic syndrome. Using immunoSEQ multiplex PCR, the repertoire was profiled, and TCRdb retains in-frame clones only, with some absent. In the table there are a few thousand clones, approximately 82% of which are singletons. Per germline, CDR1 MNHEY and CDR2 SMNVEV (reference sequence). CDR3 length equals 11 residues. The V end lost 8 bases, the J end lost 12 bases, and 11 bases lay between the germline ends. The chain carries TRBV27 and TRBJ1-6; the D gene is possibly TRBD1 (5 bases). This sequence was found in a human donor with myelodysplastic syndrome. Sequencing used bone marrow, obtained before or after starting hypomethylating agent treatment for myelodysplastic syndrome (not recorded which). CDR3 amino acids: CASGRRGPLHF. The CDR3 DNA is TGTGCCAGCGGGAGAAGGGGACCCCTCCACTTT.